This T cell receptor (beta chain) was obtained from a study of blood T cell repertoires in COVID-19 (dated by TCRdb to 2020 to 2021). Turning to the overall study: The collaborator samples originated in the United States, Italy and Spain and spanned the acute and convalescent phases of COVID-19. The prospective study material was composed of cDNA or gDNA derived from T cells, B-cell-depleted T cells, or PBMCs. Subjects who had been exposed to COVID-19, were actively infected with it, or had recovered from it provided the deeply sampled blood TCRbeta repertoires that made up the dataset. A freely available public database, intended as a resource for researchers studying the immune response to SARS-CoV-2, is where the repertoires were released. Samples were obtained from the ongoing ImmuneRACE study (first 160 participants) and from over 1,000 subjects provided by 6 global collaborators. The sample metadata nearly always contained a de-identified subject ID, COVID-19 status, age in years and sex. HLA class I and class II types, where available, came from metadata supplied by the sample provider rather than from assay-based typing. The study at large found these results: Clinical and demographic metadata were provided uncurated, with the amount varying by source and participant.

V loses 8 bases at its end and J loses 6 bases; junction bases beyond the gene matches: 9. The germline V gene (reference sequence) provides CDR1 LNHDA and CDR2 SQIVND. Including the terminal cysteine and phenylalanine, the CDR3 comprises 14 residues. The sequence is cut down to CDR3 DNA, 42 bases in frame from base 1. TCRbeta CDR3 regions were amplified from genomic DNA using the immunoSEQ Assay, a bias-controlled multiplex PCR. Under the source paper's analysis protocol: Nucleated cell counts per sample were estimated from amplification of reference gene primers within the assay. To quantify the absolute abundance of each unique TCRbeta CDR3 rearrangement, sequence reads were collapsed and filtered. For each sample, productive Simpson clonality was calculated by taking the square root of Simpson's diversity index across productive rearrangements. The immuneACCESS repertoire file appears here via TCRdb, limited to in-frame rearrangements. These files lack a portion of the clones; in checked studies, under half of the deficit traces to unresolved V genes, and the cause of the others is not known. V, J and clone size are those of that table, while D and trimming were read from the DNA. A total of around 160,000 clones appear in this sample, over 85% of them only once. Roughly 1.9% of the sample goes to the ten largest clones.

In Seattle, one collaborating source enrolled patients while the infection was active and tracked those patients longitudinally over the course of disease. Whole blood was collected in K2EDTA tubes by collaborating institutions according to the institutions' own protocols. For TCRbeta analysis, collaborators shipped samples in one of three forms: frozen whole blood, isolated PBMCs, or DNA extracted from either of those sample types. This clone was recorded only once. This clone's antigen is unknown. No base-level quality is on record; no much larger clone is a single base apart. Input material: peripheral blood. This clonotype was sampled from a woman aged 55-70 years with COVID-19, enrolled during active disease. The V and J segments used are TRBV19 and TRBJ2-2, with 7 bases aligning to TRBD1. This receptor has the CDR3 CASGIDRAAGELFF. The nucleotide sequence reads TGTGCCAGTGGAATCGACAGGGCTGCCGGGGAGCTGTTTTTT.